These 8 T cell receptor beta chains were all obtained from the same sample, sequenced in a study of blood T cell repertoires in COVID-19. Sequenced by immunoSEQ multiplex PCR; TCRdb stores in-frame clones only, minus some. The table includes hundreds of thousands of clones, roughly 90% detected once. Sequenced input: peripheral blood. Source of these receptors: a woman in her thirties with active or convalescent COVID-19.

This clone was seen more than once but under ten times. This chain connects TRBV3-1 (or the pseudogene TRBV3-2) to TRBJ2-3; D remains ambiguous. There are 15 residues in the CDR3. V was clipped by 1 base and J by 5 bases, with 13 bases between them. Germline CDR1 is LGHDT and CDR2 is YNNKEL (reference sequence). The CDR3 sequence is CASSQAGTSGDTQYF. The CDR3 DNA is TGTGCCAGCAGCCAAGCGGGTACCTCGGGAGATACGCAGTATTTT.

The V gene is TRBV10-2, the J gene TRBJ2-3; no clear D gene. Germline V gives CDR1 WSHSY, CDR2 SAAADI. V lost 2 bases to trimming and J lost 5 bases, with 5 bases between them. This CDR3 has 12 amino acids. CDR3 region: CASSEVLDTQYF. CDR3 sequence (DNA): TGCGCCAGCAGTGAGGTACTAGATACGCAGTATTTT.

This chain uses TRBV5-4 with TRBJ1-1, with 8 nucleotides matching TRBD1. The CDR3 runs 15 residues. Germline V gene data show CDR1 as SGHNT and CDR2 as YYREEE (reference sequence). Trimming removed 3 bases from V and 4 bases from J; junction bases left unmatched: 8. DNA for the CDR3: TGTGCCAGCAGCTATGACAGGGGACGAAGCACTGAAGCTTTCTTT. The encoded protein is CASSYDRGRSTEAFF.

The chain employs TRBV5-1 and TRBJ1-2; weak D call: TRBD1 (5 bases). CDR1 and CDR2 from the germline V gene are SGHRS and YFSETQ. The V and J ends lost 0 bases and 2 bases respectively, with 8 bases between them. The CDR3 runs to 14 residues. The CDR3 sequence: CASSLEQENYGYTF. CDR3 nucleotides: TGCGCCAGCAGCTTGGAACAGGAAAACTATGGCTACACCTTC.

The V call is TRBV4-1, the J call TRBJ1-5, with TRBD1 matching over 7 bases. CDR3 length equals 15 residues. Germline loops: CDR1 MGHRA, CDR2 YSYEKL. Trimming took 3 bases from V and 3 from J; bases not matched to a gene: 5. The CDR3 loop reads CASSHPGQINQPQHF. The CDR3 region has the DNA TGCGCCAGCAGCCACCCGGGACAGATCAATCAGCCCCAGCATTTT.

The chain is built from TRBV5-8 and TRBJ2-3, with 7 bases identical to TRBD2. Trimming removed 10 bases from V and 4 bases from J; junction bases left unmatched: 24. CDR1 is SGHTS and CDR2 is YDEGEE in the germline V gene. There are 18 residues in the CDR3. CDR3 amino acids: CAGPKLAPIESGPDTQYF. The CDR3 DNA reads as TGTGCCGGCCCAAAACTAGCGCCGATAGAGAGCGGCCCAGATACGCAGTATTTT.

The V call is TRBV10-2, the J call TRBJ1-2; D unresolved. This CDR3 contains 13 residues. Per the germline V gene, CDR1 is WSHSY and CDR2 is SAAADI. Trimming left V 7 bases short and J 5 bases short, with 14 bases between. DNA for the CDR3: TGCGCCAGCACAGAATCCGTACCGTATGGCTACACCTTC. It translates to CASTESVPYGYTF.

The CDR3 DNA sequence: TGTGCCAGCAACCCAGGAGGTTACGGAACCCCGGGCGGGGAGCTGTTTTTT. It translates to CASNPGGYGTPGGELFF. This chain uses TRBV28 with TRBJ2-2, with D possibly matching TRBD2 (5 bases). The CDR3 consists of 17 residues. Germline CDR1 reads MDHEN; CDR2 reads SYDVKM. V was shortened by 7 bases and J by 7 bases, with 25 bases between the two germline ends.